The source of this TCR beta chain is a study of beta chain features in type 1 diabetes. General observations from the study: Among patients, naive, central memory and Treg TCRB repertoires appeared more similar than among healthy donors.

Blood was collected once per donor into heparin, averaging approximately 110 mL. Expressed TCRB transcripts were sequenced, since all the RNA that had been isolated was reverse transcribed. Some clones are missing from TCRdb's copy, which holds only in-frame ones; the method was immunoSEQ multiplex PCR. The sample carries about 240,000 clones, 27% recorded once. Trimming stripped 2 bases from V and 3 bases from J, with 14 bases between. The CDR3 consists of 15 residues. Germline V gene lookup returns CDR1 MNHNY and CDR2 SVGAGI (reference sequence). For this clone: Its antigen remains unidentified.

V gene TRBV6-6 combines with J gene TRBJ2-7; possible D gene TRBD2, 6 bases. The sequence derives from a man aged 25-40 years in good health. The sequenced sample was central memory CD4+ T cells from blood. The CDR3 loop is CASSYTYGGVYEQYF. CDR3 coding DNA: TGTGCCAGCAGTTACACATACGGCGGGGTCTACGAGCAGTACTTC.